These 13 T cell receptor beta chains were sequenced from one sample in a study of blood T cell repertoires in COVID-19. The repertoire was sequenced with immunoSEQ multiplex PCR; TCRdb's copy has only in-frame clones and lacks some. The sample contains a few hundred thousand clones, just under 90% of which appear only once. Source material: peripheral blood. All receptors derive from a woman under 40 with COVID-19, enrolled during active disease.

The DNA for the CDR3 is TGTGCCAGCAAGAGACAGGGGGGATCCACTGAAGCTTTCTTT. Its protein product is CASKRQGGSTEAFF. J is TRBJ1-1 and V is TRBV2, with 9 bases aligning to TRBD1. The CDR3 extends over 14 amino acids. J lost 4 bases, V lost 7 bases, and 7 bases had no gene match. Germline loops: CDR1 SNHLY, CDR2 FYNNEI. Using reference TRBV2 and TRBJ1-1 for the parts outside the CDR3, the full variable domain is EPEVTQTPSHQVTQMGQEVILRCVPISNHLYFYWYRQILGQKVEFLVSFYNNEISEKSEIFDDQFSVERPDGSNFTLKIRSTKLEDSAMYFCASKRQGGSTEAFFGQGTRLTVV.

The rearrangement joins TRBV11-1 to TRBJ1-6, with 7 bases aligning to TRBD1. CDR1 is SGHAT and CDR2 is FQDESV in the germline V gene (reference sequence). The CDR3 is 16 amino acids. V dropped 2 bases and J dropped 7; count of bases not matched to a gene: 8. CDR3 in DNA: TGTGCCAGCAGCTTAAAGAGAGGGGACAGCAATTCACCCCTCCACTTT. As protein: CASSLKRGDSNSPLHF.

The rearrangement joins TRBV4-3 to TRBJ1-2; a weak D match, TRBD1 (6 bases). With 0 bases removed from V and 0 bases from J, the gap between germline ends came to 14 bases. The CDR3 runs to 17 residues. Germline CDR1 LGHNA, CDR2 YSLEER. The CDR3 DNA sequence: TGCGCCAGCAGCCAAGATATGGGGGCCGCAGCTAACTATGGCTACACCTTC. It codes for CASSQDMGAAANYGYTF.

This clone has only a few counts. J is TRBJ1-2 and V is TRBV7-2; possibly TRBD1 for D (6 bases). Germline V gives CDR1 SGHTA, CDR2 FQGNSA. The CDR3 totals 16 residues. V was pared by 5 bases and J by 2 bases, with 18 bases between. The CDR3 region has the DNA TGTGCCAGCAGCCCTGGTGGTCAGGGGATAAACTATGGCTACACCTTC. Translating gives CASSPGGQGINYGYTF.

The rearrangement uses TRBV11-2 and TRBJ1-3; 7 nucleotides line up with TRBD1. Germline assignment: CDR1 SGHAT and CDR2 FQNNGV. The CDR3 sequence is 15 residues long. V shed 5 bases and J 8 bases; nucleotides not matched to a gene: 12. CDR3 protein: CASSPDKGARDTIYF. CDR3 coding DNA: TGTGCCAGCAGCCCGGACAAGGGGGCTAGAGACACCATATATTTT.

The chain carries TRBV18 and TRBJ1-2, with TRBD1 identical over 7 bases. This CDR3 comprises 14 residues. Trimming at V came to 1 base and at J to 4 bases, leaving 3 bases not matched to a gene. Germline V gene lookup returns CDR1 KGHSH and CDR2 LQKENI. This CDR3 reads CASSPLEGAYGYTF. As DNA, the CDR3 is TGTGCCAGCTCACCACTCGAGGGGGCCTATGGCTACACCTTC.

The J gene is TRBJ2-3, the V gene TRBV3-1 (or the pseudogene TRBV3-2); 9 bases are shared with TRBD2. The CDR3 is 18 residues long. With 4 bases clipped from V and 2 bases from J, the junction kept 13 bases outside the gene matches. Germline V gene lookup returns CDR1 LGHDT and CDR2 YNNKEL (reference sequence). The CDR3 protein is CASSPPRNIAGVTDTQYF. DNA for the CDR3: TGTGCCAGCAGCCCCCCTCGTAACATAGCGGGGGTCACAGATACGCAGTATTTT.

The V gene is TRBV6-5, the J gene TRBJ1-5, with 8 bases matching TRBD1. From germline, CDR1 is MNHEY and CDR2 SVGAGI. The trim removed 5 bases at V and 3 bases at J, leaving 6 bases unmatched. The CDR3 is 15 amino acids. CDR3 sequence (DNA): TGTGCCAGCAGTAATGACAGGGGTGACAATCAGCCCCAGCATTTT. Translated: CASSNDRGDNQPQHF.

The chain is built from TRBV12-3 or TRBV12-4 and TRBJ1-2; D unresolved. The CDR3 is 13 residues long. V was pared by 6 bases and J by 5 bases, with 13 bases between. CDR3 nucleotide sequence: TGTGCCAGCAGCCAACAGCTTCCTTATGGCTACACCTTC. Its protein is CASSQQLPYGYTF.

The chain recombines TRBV25-1 with TRBJ2-1; D may be TRBD2 (6 bases). CDR1 is MGHDK and CDR2 is SYGVNS in the germline V gene. CDR3 size: 12 residues. V was pared by 6 bases and J by 6 bases, with 9 bases between. CDR3 region: CASRWGVNEQFF. The CDR3 DNA is TGTGCCAGCAGGTGGGGGGTCAATGAGCAGTTCTTC.

The chain joins TRBV10-2 to TRBJ1-5; D uncertain. The CDR3 contains 15 residues. Trimming took off 3 bases at V and 6 bases at J, with 15 bases between the two ends. CDR1 and CDR2 (germline): WSHSY, SAAADI. The CDR3 DNA is TGCGCCAGCAGTGATGGAGGCCATGAGGGTCAGCCCCAGCATTTT. Protein product: CASSDGGHEGQPQHF.

CDR3 DNA sequence: TGTGCCAGCAGCCGTCCGTGGCCCGAGGGATCACCCGGGCAGTACTTC. It specifies CASSRPWPEGSPGQYF. The chain recombines TRBV13 with TRBJ2-7; tentatively, D is TRBD2 (5 bases). CDR3 length: 16 residues. V was shortened by 5 bases and J by 9 bases, with 26 bases between the two germline ends. The germline V gene encodes CDR1 PRHDT and CDR2 FYEKMQ (reference sequence).

The chain uses TRBV1 and TRBJ2-5; the D segment call TRBD1 is taken from the table without a DNA check. TRBV1 is a pseudogene locus. The CDR3 totals 15 residues. CDR3 DNA: TGCACCAGCACTCCCCTCCGGGACACTCAGGAGACCCAGTACTTC. Protein sequence: CTSTPLRDTQETQYF.